This T cell receptor beta chain is from a study of blood T cell repertoires in COVID-19. Study background: COVID-19 samples collected from the United States, Italy and Spain covered acute and convalescent phases.

As originally analysed: Estimated nucleated cell counts came from reference gene primer amplification. TCRdb keeps only in-frame clones here, not all; method: immunoSEQ multiplex PCR. V, J and clone size derive from that table, while D and trimming were established from the DNA sequence. The repertoire holds fewer than 250,000 clones, with 90% as singletons. The CDR3 has 17 amino acids. V gave up 2 bases and J gave up 0 bases, with 14 bases separating them. V gene TRBV23-1 combines with J gene TRBJ1-5; D might be TRBD1 (5 bases). Being an ORF, TRBV23-1 has a function that is uncertain. The clonotype originates from a man aged 25-45 years with COVID-19, enrolled during active disease. What was sequenced was peripheral blood. CDR3 sequence: CASSQVVRVYSNQPQHF. CDR3 nucleotides: TGCGCCAGCAGTCAAGTCGTCAGGGTTTATAGCAATCAGCCCCAGCATTTT.